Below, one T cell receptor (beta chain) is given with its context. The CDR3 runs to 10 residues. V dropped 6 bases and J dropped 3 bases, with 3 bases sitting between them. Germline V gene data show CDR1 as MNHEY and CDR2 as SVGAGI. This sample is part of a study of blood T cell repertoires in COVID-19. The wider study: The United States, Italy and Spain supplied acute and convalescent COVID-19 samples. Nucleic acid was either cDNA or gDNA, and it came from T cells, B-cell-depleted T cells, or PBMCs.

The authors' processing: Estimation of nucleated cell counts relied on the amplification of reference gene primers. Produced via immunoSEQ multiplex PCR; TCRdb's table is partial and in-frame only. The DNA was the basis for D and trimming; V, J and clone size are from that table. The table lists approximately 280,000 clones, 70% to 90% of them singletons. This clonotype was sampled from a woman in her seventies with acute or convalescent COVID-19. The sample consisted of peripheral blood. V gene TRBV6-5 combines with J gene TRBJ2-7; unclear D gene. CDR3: CASSRYEQYF. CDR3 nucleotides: TGTGCCAGCAGCCGCTACGAGCAGTACTTC.